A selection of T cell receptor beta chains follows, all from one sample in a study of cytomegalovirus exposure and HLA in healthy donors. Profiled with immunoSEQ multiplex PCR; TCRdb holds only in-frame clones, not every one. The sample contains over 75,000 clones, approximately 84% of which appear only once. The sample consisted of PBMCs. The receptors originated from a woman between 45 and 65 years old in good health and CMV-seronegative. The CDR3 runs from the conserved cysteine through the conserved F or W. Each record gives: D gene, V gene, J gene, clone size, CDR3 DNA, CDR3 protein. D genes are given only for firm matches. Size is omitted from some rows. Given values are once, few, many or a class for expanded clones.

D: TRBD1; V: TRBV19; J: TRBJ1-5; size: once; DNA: TGTGCCAGTAGTCTTTACAGGGGGAGCAATCAGCCCCAGCATTTT; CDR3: CASSLYRGSNQPQHF
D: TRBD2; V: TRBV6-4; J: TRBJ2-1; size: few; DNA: TGTGCCAGCAGTGACGGTGCGGGAGGGCCAAATGAGCAGTTCTTC; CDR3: CASSDGAGGPNEQFF
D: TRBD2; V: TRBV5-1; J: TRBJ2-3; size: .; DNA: TGCGCCAGCAGCCCACCTAGCGGGGGGGTTACAGATACGCAGTATTTT; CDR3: CASSPPSGGVTDTQYF
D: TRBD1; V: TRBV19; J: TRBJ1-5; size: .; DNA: TGTGCCAGTAGTATAGGGTGGACAGGGGATAATCAGCCCCAGCATTTT; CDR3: CASSIGWTGDNQPQHF
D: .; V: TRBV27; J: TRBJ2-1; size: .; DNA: TGTGCCAGCAGTTTGTCGGGAGTCTCAGGTTATGAGCAGTTCTTC; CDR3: CASSLSGVSGYEQFF
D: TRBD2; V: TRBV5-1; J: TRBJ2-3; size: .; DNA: TGCGCCAGCAGCTTGGAACTAGCGGGAGTTAGAGATACGCAGTATTTT; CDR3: CASSLELAGVRDTQYF
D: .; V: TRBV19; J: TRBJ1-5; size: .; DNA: TGTGCCAGTAGTATCAAGACAGATGATCAGCCCCAGCATTTT; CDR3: CASSIKTDDQPQHF
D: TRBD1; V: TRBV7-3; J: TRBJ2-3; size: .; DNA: TGTGCCAGCAGCCCGGGACAGGGCCTTTGGGGGGATACGCAGTATTTT; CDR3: CASSPGQGLWGDTQYF
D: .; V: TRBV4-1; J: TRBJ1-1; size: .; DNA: TGCGCCAGCAGCCAAGATCCTCAGATGAACACTGAAGCTTTCTTT; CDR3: CASSQDPQMNTEAFF
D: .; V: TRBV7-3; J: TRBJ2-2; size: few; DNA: TGTGCCAGCAGCACCGGACAGAACACCGGGGAGCTGTTTTTT; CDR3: CASSTGQNTGELFF
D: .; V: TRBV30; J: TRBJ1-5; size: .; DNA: TGTGCCTGGAATCAGGGGAATGATCAGCCCCAGCATTTT; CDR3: CAWNQGNDQPQHF
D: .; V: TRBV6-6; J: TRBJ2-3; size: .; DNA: TGTGCCTCCGGGGCAGATACGCAGTATTTT; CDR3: CASGADTQYF
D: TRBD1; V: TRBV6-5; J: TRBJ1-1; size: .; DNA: TGTGCCAGCACCATAGACGGCACAGGGGGTAAAGCTTTCTTT; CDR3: CASTIDGTGGKAFF
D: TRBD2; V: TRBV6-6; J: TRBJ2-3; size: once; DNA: TGTGCCAGCAGTTACTCTGCGGGAGTGGGCACAGATACGCAGTATTTT; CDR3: CASSYSAGVGTDTQYF
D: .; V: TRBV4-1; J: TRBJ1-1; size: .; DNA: TGCGCCAGCAGCCAAGAATGGGTCGACAGCGAAGCTTTCTTT; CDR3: CASSQEWVDSEAFF
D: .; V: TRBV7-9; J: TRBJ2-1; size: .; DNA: TGTGCCAGCAGCTTAGGGTGGCGGGATTCCTACAATGGGCAGTTCTTC; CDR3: CASSLGWRDSYNGQFF
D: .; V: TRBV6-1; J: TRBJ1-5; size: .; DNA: TGTGCCAGCAGTGAAATCGGGGGGGGCAATCAGCCCCAGCATTTT; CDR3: CASSEIGGGNQPQHF
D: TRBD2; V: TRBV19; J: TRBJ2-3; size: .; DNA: TGTGCCAGTACCCAGCGGGAGCGGGGCACAGATACGCAGTATTTT; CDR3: CASTQRERGTDTQYF
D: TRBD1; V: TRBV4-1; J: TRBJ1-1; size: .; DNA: TGCGCCAGCAGCCAATCACCGGGACAGGGCGTCACTGAAGCTTTCTTT; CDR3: CASSQSPGQGVTEAFF
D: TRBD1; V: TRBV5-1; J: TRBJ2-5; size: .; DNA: TGCGCCAGCAGCATAACGGGACAGCAAGGGACCCAGTACTTC; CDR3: CASSITGQQGTQYF
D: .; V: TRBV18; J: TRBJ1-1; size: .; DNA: TGTGCCAGCTCACAGCCACAGGGGAACACTGAAGCTTTCTTT; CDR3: CASSQPQGNTEAFF
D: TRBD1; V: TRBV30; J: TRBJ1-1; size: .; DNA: TGTGCCTGGAGAGGAACAGGGGGCACTGAAGCTTTCTTT; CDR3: CAWRGTGGTEAFF
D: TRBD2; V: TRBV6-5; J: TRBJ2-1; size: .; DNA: TGTGCCAGCCTAAGCGGGGGGGCCTACAATGAGCAGTTCTTC; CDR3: CASLSGGAYNEQFF
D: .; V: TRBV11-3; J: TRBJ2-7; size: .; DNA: TGTGCCAGCAGCGAGGCAAGTTCCTACGAGCAGTACTTC; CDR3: CASSEASSYEQYF
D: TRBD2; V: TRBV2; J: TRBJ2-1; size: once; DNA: TGTGCCAGCAGGCTCGGGACTAGCGGGGGGTCCTACAATGAGCAGTTCTTC; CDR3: CASRLGTSGGSYNEQFF
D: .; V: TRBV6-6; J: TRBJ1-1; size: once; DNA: TGTGCCAGCAGTTACCCACAGAGACAGGTTGTTACTGAAGCTTTCTTT; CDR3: CASSYPQRQVVTEAFF
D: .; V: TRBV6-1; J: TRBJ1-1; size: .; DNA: TGTGCCAGCAGTGAGACAGCGTCAATTGAAGCTTTCTTT; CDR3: CASSETASIEAFF
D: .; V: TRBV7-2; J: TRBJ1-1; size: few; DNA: TGTGCCAGCAGCAGAACAGCCAGGGAGAACACTGAAGCTTTCTTT; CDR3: CASSRTARENTEAFF
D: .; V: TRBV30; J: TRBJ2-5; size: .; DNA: TGTGCCTGGAGTGTGGGCATCAGGGAGACCCAGTACTTC; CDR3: CAWSVGIRETQYF
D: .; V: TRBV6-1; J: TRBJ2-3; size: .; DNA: TGTGCCAGCAGACCACAGGGCACAGATACGCAGTATTTT; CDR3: CASRPQGTDTQYF
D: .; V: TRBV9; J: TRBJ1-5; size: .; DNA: TGTGCCAGCAGCCTACAGCGGGGGTCTGGGCAGTTTAGCAATCAGCCCCAGCATTTT; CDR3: CASSLQRGSGQFSNQPQHF
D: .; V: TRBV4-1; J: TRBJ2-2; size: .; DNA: TGCGCCAGCAGCCAAGTACTAGCAAAGTTGTGGGCCGGGGAGCTGTTTTTT; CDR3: CASSQVLAKLWAGELFF
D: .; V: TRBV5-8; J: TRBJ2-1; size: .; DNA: TGTGCCAGCAGCTTGCACAGTAAGCTCAATGAGCAGTTCTTC; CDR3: CASSLHSKLNEQFF
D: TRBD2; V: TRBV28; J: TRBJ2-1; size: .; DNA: TGTGCCAGCAGAGAGCCGACTAGCGGGAGTCTCTGGAATGAGCAGTTCTTC; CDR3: CASREPTSGSLWNEQFF
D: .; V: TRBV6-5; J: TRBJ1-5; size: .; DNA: TGTGCCACCGAATGGGGGGTGCGTCAGCCCCAGCATTTT; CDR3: CATEWGVRQPQHF
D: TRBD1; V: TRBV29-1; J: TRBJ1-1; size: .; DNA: TGCAGCGTTTACCCATTTATCGAGGGGGCGATGAGCACTGAAGCTTTCTTT; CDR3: CSVYPFIEGAMSTEAFF
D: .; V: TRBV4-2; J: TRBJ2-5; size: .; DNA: TGTGCCAGCAGCCAAGATCAAGGCGGGGCGGTTTTGGAGACCCAGTACTTC; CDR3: CASSQDQGGAVLETQYF
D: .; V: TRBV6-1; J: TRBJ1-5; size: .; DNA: TGTGCCAGCAGTGACAGGGTCTGGCAGCCCCAGCATTTT; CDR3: CASSDRVWQPQHF
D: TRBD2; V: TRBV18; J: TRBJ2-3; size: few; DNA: TGTGCCAGCTCACAGAGAGCGGGACTTCCCACAGATACGCAGTATTTT; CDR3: CASSQRAGLPTDTQYF
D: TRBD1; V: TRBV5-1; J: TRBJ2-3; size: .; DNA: TGCGCCAGCAGCCTCCGGACAGGGTCCACAGATACGCAGTATTTT; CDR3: CASSLRTGSTDTQYF
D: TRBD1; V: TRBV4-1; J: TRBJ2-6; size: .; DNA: TGCGCCAGCAGCTGGACAGGGACGTCGGCTGGGGCCAACGTCCTGACTTTC; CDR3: CASSWTGTSAGANVLTF
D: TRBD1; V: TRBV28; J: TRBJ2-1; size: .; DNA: TGTGCCAGCAGTTTAGACAGGGGGCTGCCGTTCTTC; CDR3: CASSLDRGLPFF
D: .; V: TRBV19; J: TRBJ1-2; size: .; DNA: TGTGCCAGTAGTGCACTCACAGGGAGCTTGTATGGCTACACCTTC; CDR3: CASSALTGSLYGYTF
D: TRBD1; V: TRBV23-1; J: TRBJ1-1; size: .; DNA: TGCGCCAGCAGTCAATCGAGACAGGGTAGGACTGAAGCTTTCTTT; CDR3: CASSQSRQGRTEAFF
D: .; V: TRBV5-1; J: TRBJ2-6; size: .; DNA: TGCGCCAGCAGCTTGTTGGCCTCTGGGGCCAACGTCCTGACTTTC; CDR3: CASSLLASGANVLTF
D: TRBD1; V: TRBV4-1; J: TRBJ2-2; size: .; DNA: TGCGCCAGCAGCCATGTAATTCAGGGGGCCGGGGAGCTGTTTTTT; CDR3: CASSHVIQGAGELFF
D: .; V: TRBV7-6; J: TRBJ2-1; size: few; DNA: TGTGCCAGCAGCTTAGGGGTGGGCAGTTCCTACGCAAATGAGCAGTTCTTC; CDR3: CASSLGVGSSYANEQFF
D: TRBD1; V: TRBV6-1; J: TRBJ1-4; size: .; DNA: TGTGCCAGCAGTTCGACAGGGGGGAATGAAAAACTGTTTTTT; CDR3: CASSSTGGNEKLFF
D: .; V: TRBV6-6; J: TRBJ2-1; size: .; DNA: TGTGCCAGCAGTTCTACCGTAGTCTCCTACAATGAGCAGTTCTTC; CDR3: CASSSTVVSYNEQFF
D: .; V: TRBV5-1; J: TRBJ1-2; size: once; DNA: TGCGCCAGCAGCTTGAACCCCGCGCGGATAGTCGATGGCTACACCTTC; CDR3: CASSLNPARIVDGYTF
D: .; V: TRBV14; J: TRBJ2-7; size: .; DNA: TGTGCCAGCAGCCAAGTTCACAGGGTGGGGGAGCAGTACTTC; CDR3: CASSQVHRVGEQYF
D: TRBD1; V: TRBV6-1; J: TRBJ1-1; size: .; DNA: TGTGCCAGCACCCTGGACAGGGTGAACACTGAAGCTTTCTTT; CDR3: CASTLDRVNTEAFF
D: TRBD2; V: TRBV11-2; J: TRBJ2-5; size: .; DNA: TGTGCCAGCAGCTTAGATATACTAGCGGGAGCGGAGACCCAGTACTTC; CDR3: CASSLDILAGAETQYF
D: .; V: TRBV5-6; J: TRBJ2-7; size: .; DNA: TGTGCCAGCAGCTTACCAGGCCTCCCGGGAGAGCAGTACTTC; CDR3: CASSLPGLPGEQYF